Listed below are T cell receptor beta chains from one sample, sequenced in a study of shared clonotypes between healthy human individuals. The assay was immunoSEQ multiplex PCR, and TCRdb's table has in-frame clones only and misses some. This sample has millions of clones, with 85% to 95% found just once. Material for sequencing was naive CD8+ T cells from PBMCs. The receptors shown here come from a young man in good health. Some clones in this sample may be carry-over from other donors' samples. Both conserved end residues are part of each CDR3. D genes are given only for firm matches. Size is omitted from some rows. Given values are once, few, many or a class for expanded clones.

>.|TRBV7-8|TRBJ2-1|.
TGTGCCAGCAGCGTGGGGACTCGAAGCTCCTACAATGAGCAGTTCTTC
CASSVGTRSSYNEQFF
>.|TRBV5-1|TRBJ2-2|.
TGCGCCAGCAGCTTGGTCTTCATCCGGGGACAGAACACCGGGGAGCTGTTTTTT
CASSLVFIRGQNTGELFF
>.|TRBV7-6|TRBJ2-7|once
TGTGCCAGCAGCCCCAGAAACGGGACAACCCACGAGCAGTACTTC
CASSPRNGTTHEQYF
>.|TRBV2|TRBJ2-2|few
TGTGCCAGCACGGATCCGAACACCGGGGAGCTGTTTTTT
CASTDPNTGELFF
>.|TRBV5-4|TRBJ1-3|.
TGTGCCAGCAGCTTGGTCGTTGGGGCAGGGCAAAGAAACACCATATATTTT
CASSLVVGAGQRNTIYF
>.|TRBV7-9|TRBJ2-5|.
TGTGCCAGCAGCCCGGGACACTCCTTCCAAGAGACCCAGTACTTC
CASSPGHSFQETQYF
>.|TRBV27|TRBJ1-2|.
TGTGCCAGCAGTTGGATAGTTGGAGGGGCCTATGGCTACACCTTC
CASSWIVGGAYGYTF
>.|TRBV21-1|TRBJ2-7|.
TGTGCCAGCAGCACCCCACTAGCGGGAGACACTAACGAGCAGTACTTC
CASSTPLAGDTNEQYF
>TRBD2|TRBV10-3|TRBJ2-1|.
TGTGCCTTGGGACTAGAAAACAATGAGCAGTTCTTC
CALGLENNEQFF
>.|TRBV11-2|TRBJ2-1|.
TGTGCCAGCAGCTTATGGGTAAACAATGAGCAGTTCTTC
CASSLWVNNEQFF
>.|TRBV6-5|TRBJ2-7|.
TGTGCCAGCAGTCACCGGGACGGGTCCTACGAGCAGTACTTC
CASSHRDGSYEQYF
>.|TRBV27|TRBJ2-5|.
TGTGCCAGCAGTTTTCGTCAGGAGGGGGAGACCCAGTACTTC
CASSFRQEGETQYF
>.|TRBV5-6|TRBJ2-5|.
TGTGCCAGCAGCTTTGGCGAGACCCAGTACTTC
CASSFGETQYF
>.|TRBV6-1|TRBJ2-5|.
TGTGCCAGCAGTGAAAGCCCCCCGGCTAGCGAACAAGAGACCCAGTACTTC
CASSESPPASEQETQYF
>.|TRBV7-9|TRBJ1-2|.
TGTGCCAGCAGCCCTGAGCCCTCGAGTGGCTACACCTTC
CASSPEPSSGYTF
>.|TRBV27|TRBJ2-1|.
TGTGCCAGCAGTAACAGGAACTACAATGAGCAGTTCTTC
CASSNRNYNEQFF
>.|TRBV30|TRBJ1-2|.
TGTGCCTGGAGTGTCAGCACCACATATGGCTGCACCTTC
CAWSVSTTYGCTF
>.|TRBV19|TRBJ1-1|.
TGTGCCAGTAGGGGAGACTTTAATGAAGCTTTCTTT
CASRGDFNEAFF
>TRBD2|TRBV30|TRBJ2-6|.
TGTGCCTGGAGTGGGTGGAAGGCTAGCGGGAGTACTGGGGCCAACGTCCTGACTTTC
CAWSGWKASGSTGANVLTF
>TRBD1|TRBV19|TRBJ1-1|.
TGTGCCAGTAGTATCTTCCGGGACAGGGGGCCGAAGGCTGAAGCTTTCTTT
CASSIFRDRGPKAEAFF
>.|TRBV2|TRBJ2-1|.
TGTGCCAGCAGGGAACTGGGTGGGCCTTCCAATGAGCAGTTCTTC
CASRELGGPSNEQFF
>TRBD2|TRBV15|TRBJ2-1|.
TGTGCCACCAGCACTACTAGCGGGGACTTTGAGCAGTTCTTC
CATSTTSGDFEQFF
>.|TRBV29-1|TRBJ1-2|.
TGCAGCGTTGAAGAAGCTTTCGGTCAGGCAACTAACTATGGCTACACCTTC
CSVEEAFGQATNYGYTF
>.|TRBV9|TRBJ1-2|.
TGTGCCAGCAGCGTAGGGCGGGGGGTCCCCTATGGCTACACCTTC
CASSVGRGVPYGYTF
>.|TRBV5-3|TRBJ1-4|.
TGTGCCAGCAGCCTCGGCAGGGAGGATGAAAAACTGTTTTTT
CASSLGREDEKLFF
>.|TRBV7-8|TRBJ1-5|.
TGTGCCAGCAGCTTAGGACAGAATCAGCCCCAGCATTTT
CASSLGQNQPQHF
>.|TRBV27|TRBJ2-7|.
TGTGCCAGCAGTTTATTGGGGGGAGACCCGCTTGAGCAGTACTTC
CASSLLGGDPLEQYF
>.|TRBV4-1|TRBJ2-5|.
TGCGCCAGCAGCCAAGATATCGGGGTAGTGGAGACCCAGTACTTC
CASSQDIGVVETQYF
>TRBD1|TRBV7-9|TRBJ1-2|.
TGTGCCAGCAGCGACCGGGACAGGGTTTCTGGCTACACCTTC
CASSDRDRVSGYTF
>TRBD2|TRBV27|TRBJ2-1|.
TGTGCCAGCAGTTCCCCCCCCAGGGCTAGCGGCCCTACCTACAATGAGCAGTTCTTC
CASSSPPRASGPTYNEQFF
>.|TRBV28|TRBJ2-1|.
TGTGCCAGCAGGGCCGAAGACCCGTACAATGAGCAGTTCTTC
CASRAEDPYNEQFF
>TRBD2|TRBV5-5|TRBJ2-5|.
TGTGCCAGCAGCGCGGGGACTAGTAGTGTAGAGACCCAGTACTTC
CASSAGTSSVETQYF
>.|TRBV6-6|TRBJ2-7|.
TGTGCCAGCAGTTACTCCGACTCCTACGAGCAGTACTTC
CASSYSDSYEQYF
>TRBD2|TRBV7-8|TRBJ2-1|.
TGTGCCAGCAGCGGGGGCAGACTAGCGGGAGGCAATGAGCAGTTCTTC
CASSGGRLAGGNEQFF
>.|TRBV30|TRBJ1-2|.
TGTGCCTGGAGTACGAGCTATGGCTACACCTTC
CAWSTSYGYTF
>.|TRBV5-4|TRBJ1-1|.
TGTGCCAGCAGCTTGGGCGGAAACGAAGCTTTCTTT
CASSLGGNEAFF
>TRBD1|TRBV30|TRBJ1-1|.
TGTGCCTGGACGACAGGGGGCACTGAAGCTTTCTTT
CAWTTGGTEAFF
>TRBD2|TRBV5-4|TRBJ2-7|.
TGTGCCAGCAGCTGGGGACTAGCGGGAGAAGGAGGCGAGCAGTACTTC
CASSWGLAGEGGEQYF
>.|TRBV7-9|TRBJ1-1|.
TGTGCCAGCAGTTACCTCGGGACGGAGAACACTGAAGCTTTCTTT
CASSYLGTENTEAFF
>.|TRBV6-5|TRBJ1-2|.
TGTGCCAGCAGTTACACCCTGGGAGGGGAATATGGTGGCTACACCTTC
CASSYTLGGEYGGYTF
>.|TRBV4-2|TRBJ2-3|.
TGTGCCAGCAGCCAAGAGGCACTCAGTGAAGCAGATACGCAGTATTTT
CASSQEALSEADTQYF
>.|TRBV27|TRBJ1-2|.
TGTGCCAGCAGTTTAGGGGGGACAAGAGCTTACTATGGCTACACCTTC
CASSLGGTRAYYGYTF
>.|TRBV2|TRBJ2-1|.
TGTGCCAGCAGTGGGGACATTCGGGAGCAGTTCTTC
CASSGDIREQFF
>.|TRBV25-1|TRBJ1-1|few
TGTGCCAGCAGTGAATTCGGGGAAGGGGCGAACACTGAAGCTTTCTTT
CASSEFGEGANTEAFF
>.|TRBV11-3|TRBJ2-1|.
TGTGCCAGCAGCCCTATAAAGGGCTACAATGAGCAGTTCTTC
CASSPIKGYNEQFF
>.|TRBV21-1|TRBJ2-3|.
TGTGCCAGCAGCAAAGCGGGGGGAACAGATACGCAGTATTTT
CASSKAGGTDTQYF
>.|TRBV27|TRBJ2-7|.
TGTGCCAGCAGTCAATCACAGAGGACTAAATGGTACGAGCAGTACTTC
CASSQSQRTKWYEQYF
>.|TRBV19|TRBJ2-6|.
TGTGCCAGTAGTCGGACATCTTCTGGGGCCAACGTCCTGACTTTC
CASSRTSSGANVLTF
>TRBD1|TRBV7-9|TRBJ1-4|.
TGTGCCAGCAGCACCAGACAGGGTTCTTCGGGTGAAAAACTGTTTTTT
CASSTRQGSSGEKLFF
>.|TRBV27|TRBJ1-1|.
TGTGCCAGCAGTTTAGTTGGGATGAACACTGAAGCTTTCTTT
CASSLVGMNTEAFF
>.|TRBV6-6|TRBJ2-7|.
TGTGCCAGCAGTTACTCGGCCCAGGGGACTGGCGAGCAGTACTTC
CASSYSAQGTGEQYF
>.|TRBV19|TRBJ1-2|.
TGTGCCAGTAGTGCCACAGGGAAGGGCTACACCTTC
CASSATGKGYTF